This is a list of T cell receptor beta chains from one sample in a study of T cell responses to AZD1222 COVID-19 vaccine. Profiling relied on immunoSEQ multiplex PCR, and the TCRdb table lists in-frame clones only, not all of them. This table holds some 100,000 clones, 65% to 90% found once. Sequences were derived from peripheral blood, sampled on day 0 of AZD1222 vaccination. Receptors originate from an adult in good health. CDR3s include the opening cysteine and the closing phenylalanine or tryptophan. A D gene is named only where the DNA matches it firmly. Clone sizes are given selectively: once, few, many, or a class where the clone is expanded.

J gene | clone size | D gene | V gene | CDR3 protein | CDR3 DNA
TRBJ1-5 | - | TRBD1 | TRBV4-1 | CASSQGGRGRSNQPQHF | TGCGCCAGCAGCCAAGGGGGCAGGGGGCGAAGCAATCAGCCCCAGCATTTT
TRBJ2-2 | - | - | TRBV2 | CASTLDSPPGELFF | TGTGCCAGCACCCTCGATAGCCCCCCCGGGGAGCTGTTTTTT
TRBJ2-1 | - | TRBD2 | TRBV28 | CASPSSSGAYSSYNEQFF | TGTGCCAGCCCGAGTTCTAGCGGAGCTTATAGCTCCTACAATGAGCAGTTCTTC
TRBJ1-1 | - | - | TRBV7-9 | CASSPLMNTEAFF | TGTGCCAGCAGCCCCCTCATGAACACTGAAGCTTTCTTT
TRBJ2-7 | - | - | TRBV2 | CASSRDYEQYF | TGTGCCAGCAGTCGGGACTACGAGCAGTACTTC
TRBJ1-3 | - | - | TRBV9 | CASSVNPGYSGNTIYF | TGTGCCAGCAGCGTAAACCCCGGCTACTCTGGAAACACCATATATTTT
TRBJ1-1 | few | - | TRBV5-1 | CASSWEDSLNTEAFF | TGCGCCAGCAGCTGGGAGGACAGTTTGAACACTGAAGCTTTCTTT
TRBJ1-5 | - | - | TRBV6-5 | CASMQGGNQPQHF | TGTGCCAGCATGCAGGGAGGCAATCAGCCCCAGCATTTT
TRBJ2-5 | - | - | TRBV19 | CASSESRASTETQYF | TGTGCCAGTAGTGAGAGCAGGGCCTCCACGGAGACCCAGTACTTC
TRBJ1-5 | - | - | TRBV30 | CAWSVFSNQPQHF | TGTGCCTGGAGTGTATTTAGCAATCAGCCCCAGCATTTT
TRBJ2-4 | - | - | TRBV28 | CASQPSGTRRNIQYF | TGTGCCAGCCAACCTTCCGGGACACGGAGGAACATTCAGTACTTC
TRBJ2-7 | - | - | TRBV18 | CASSPQGSPYEQYF | TGTGCCAGCTCACCACAGGGTAGTCCCTACGAGCAGTACTTC
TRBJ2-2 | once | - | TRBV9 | CASSGSHTGELFF | TGTGCCAGCAGCGGGTCTCATACCGGGGAGCTGTTTTTT
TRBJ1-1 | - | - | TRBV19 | CASRVGPMNTEAFF | TGTGCCAGTAGGGTTGGTCCTATGAACACTGAAGCTTTCTTT
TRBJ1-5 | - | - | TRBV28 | CASSPTLSNQPQHF | TGTGCCAGCAGTCCGACACTTAGCAATCAGCCCCAGCATTTT
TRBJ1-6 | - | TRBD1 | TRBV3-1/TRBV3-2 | CASSTRQGGNSPLHF | TGTGCCAGCAGCACCAGACAGGGCGGTAATTCACCCCTCCACTTT
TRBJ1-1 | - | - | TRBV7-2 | CASRYGAGNTEAFF | TGTGCCAGCAGATACGGTGCGGGGAACACTGAAGCTTTCTTT
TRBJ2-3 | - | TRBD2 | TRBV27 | CASHLSGGFADTQYF | TGTGCCAGCCACCTTAGCGGGGGGTTCGCAGATACGCAGTATTTT
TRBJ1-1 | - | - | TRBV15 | CATSRGGTVNTEAFF | TGTGCCACCAGCAGGGGTGGGACCGTGAACACTGAAGCTTTCTTT
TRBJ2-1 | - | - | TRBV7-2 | CASSPGPDYNEQFF | TGTGCCAGCAGCCCCGGGCCAGACTACAATGAGCAGTTCTTC
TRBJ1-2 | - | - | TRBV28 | CASSSNRAPLNYGYTF | TGTGCCAGCAGTAGTAACAGGGCTCCCTTAAACTATGGCTACACCTTC
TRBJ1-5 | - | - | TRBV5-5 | CASSPAGSNQPQHF | TGTGCCAGCAGCCCGGCCGGAAGCAATCAGCCCCAGCATTTT
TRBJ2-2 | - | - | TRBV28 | CASASASTGELFF | TGTGCTTCCGCTAGCGCTAGCACCGGGGAGCTGTTTTTT
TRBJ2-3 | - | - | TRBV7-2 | CASSLGGFSTDTQYF | TGTGCCAGCAGCTTGGGTGGATTTAGCACAGATACGCAGTATTTT
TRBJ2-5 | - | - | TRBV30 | CAWSVDLGQETQYF | TGTGCCTGGAGTGTGGATTTAGGTCAGGAGACCCAGTACTTC
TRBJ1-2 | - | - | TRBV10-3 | CAISEEGSYGYTF | TGTGCCATCAGTGAGGAGGGTTCCTATGGCTACACCTTC
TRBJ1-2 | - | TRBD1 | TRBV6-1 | CASSEWTGDNSGYTF | TGTGCCAGCAGTGAATGGACAGGGGATAACAGTGGCTACACCTTC
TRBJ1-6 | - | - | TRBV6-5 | CASRPELYNSPLHF | TGTGCCAGCAGACCCGAGCTCTATAATTCACCCCTCCACTTT
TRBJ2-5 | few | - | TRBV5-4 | CASSGGLGETQYF | TGTGCCAGCAGCGGGGGGCTAGGAGAGACCCAGTACTTC
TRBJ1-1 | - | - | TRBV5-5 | CASTERRDGGKHTEAFF | TGTGCCAGCACCGAAAGGAGGGACGGGGGTAAGCACACTGAAGCTTTCTTT
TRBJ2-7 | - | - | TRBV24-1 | CATSDSTYDVTYEQYF | TGTGCCACCAGTGATTCTACCTATGACGTTACCTACGAGCAGTACTTC
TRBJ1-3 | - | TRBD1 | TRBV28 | CASIRDRPGNTIYF | TGTGCCAGTATAAGGGACAGACCTGGAAACACCATATATTTT
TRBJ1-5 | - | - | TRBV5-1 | CASSLMMGDQPQHF | TGCGCCAGCAGCCTAATGATGGGGGACCAGCCCCAGCATTTT
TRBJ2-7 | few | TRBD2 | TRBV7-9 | CASSLGGGRVSYEQYF | TGTGCCAGCAGCTTAGGTGGCGGGAGGGTATCCTACGAGCAGTACTTC
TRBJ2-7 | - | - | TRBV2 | CASSFSGSYEQYF | TGTGCCAGCAGCTTTTCAGGGTCCTACGAGCAGTACTTC
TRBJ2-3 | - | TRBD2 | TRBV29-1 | CSVSGGVTDTQYF | TGCAGCGTTAGCGGGGGGGTGACAGATACGCAGTATTTT
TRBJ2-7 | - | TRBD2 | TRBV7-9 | CASSFDRTSGESYEQYF | TGTGCCAGCAGCTTCGACAGGACTAGCGGGGAATCCTACGAGCAGTACTTC
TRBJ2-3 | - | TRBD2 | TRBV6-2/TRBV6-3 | CASSPPGLASDTQYF | TGTGCCAGCAGTCCCCCGGGACTAGCCTCAGATACGCAGTATTTT
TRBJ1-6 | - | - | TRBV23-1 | CASSEQSSYNSPLHF | TGCGCCAGCAGTGAGCAGAGCTCCTATAATTCACCCCTCCACTTT
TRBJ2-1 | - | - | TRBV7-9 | CASSLVDLSEQFF | TGTGCCAGCAGCTTAGTTGACCTCTCCGAGCAGTTCTTC
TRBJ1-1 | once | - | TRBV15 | CATSRRAGSEAFF | TGTGCCACCAGCAGACGGGCGGGGTCTGAAGCTTTCTTT